This T cell receptor (beta chain) was identified during a study of blood T cell repertoires in COVID-19. Looking at the study overall: The samples span acute and convalescent COVID-19 from the United States, Italy and Spain. PBMCs, B-cell-depleted T cells, or T cells were the source of the cDNA or gDNA that made up the material.

This clone has only one observation. The germline V and J ends were trimmed by 0 bases and 7 bases, with 12 bases remaining between them. Germline loops: CDR1 MNHNS, CDR2 SASEGT. The CDR3 runs 14 residues. How the authors handled the data: Estimation of nucleated cell counts relied on the amplification of reference gene primers. Generated by immunoSEQ multiplex PCR, the TCRdb table keeps only in-frame clones and is missing some. V, J and clone size derive from that table, while D and trimming were established from the DNA sequence. The table includes 65,000 to 80,000 clones, approximately 84% detected once.

The sequence was obtained from a human donor in a cohort sampled during active COVID-19. This chain links TRBV6-1 with TRBJ1-2; D remains unclear. The source material was peripheral blood. CDR3 loop: CASSEARDRGGYTF. In DNA, the CDR3 is TGTGCCAGCAGTGAAGCCCGGGATCGGGGTGGCTACACCTTC.